Listed below are T cell receptor beta chains from one sample, sequenced in a study of sequential checkpoint blockade in melanoma. The assay was immunoSEQ multiplex PCR, and TCRdb's table has in-frame clones only and misses some. This sample has more than 11,000 clones, with roughly 50% found just once. This material consisted of CD8+ T cells sorted from blood (inferred from file names), taken from a patient given nivolumab and ipilimumab in sequence. The receptors originated from a human donor with melanoma. Each CDR3 is given with its conserved first and last residue. The order of the fields is CDR3 DNA, CDR3 protein, V gene, J gene, clone size, D gene. The D gene is left open where the match is weak. Clone size, where shown, is once, few, many, or a class for clones that have expanded.

TGTGCCAGCAGCCCTACAGCGGGGGTGAGCACAGATACGCAGTATTTT	CASSPTAGVSTDTQYF	TRBV7-9	TRBJ2-3	NA	TRBD2
TGTGCCAGCGGGGGACAGGGGTACGGGGAGCTGTTTTTT	CASGGQGYGELFF	TRBV6-1	TRBJ2-2	few	TRBD1
TGTGCCAGCTCACCACCCGGGTCCGGGAGCTCCTACAATGAGCAGTTCTTC	CASSPPGSGSSYNEQFF	TRBV18	TRBJ2-1	NA	NA
TGTGCCAGTACTACGGGTGAGGGAACAGATACGCAGTATTTT	CASTTGEGTDTQYF	TRBV19	TRBJ2-3	NA	NA
TGTGCCAGCAGCTTAGACAGGGGGCTGAATCAGCCCCAGCATTTT	CASSLDRGLNQPQHF	TRBV7-9	TRBJ1-5	few	TRBD1
TGTGCCAGCAGCTTACCGAGGGGGCTCACCGGGGAGCTGTTTTTT	CASSLPRGLTGELFF	TRBV7-9	TRBJ2-2	NA	TRBD1
TGTGCCAGCAGCTTAGTAGGGCAGGGCGGGGGCTATGGCTACACCTTC	CASSLVGQGGGYGYTF	TRBV7-2	TRBJ1-2	NA	NA
TGTGCCAGCAGTACCGGGACAGGGGGGAACACTGAAGCTTTCTTT	CASSTGTGGNTEAFF	TRBV6-5	TRBJ1-1	NA	TRBD1
TGTGCCATCTGGGCGGGAGGGCCCTACAATGAGCAGTTCTTC	CAIWAGGPYNEQFF	TRBV10-3	TRBJ2-1	NA	TRBD2
TGTGCCAGCAGTTTCCGCTTCGGGGTCCCTTCCACAGATACGCAGTATTTT	CASSFRFGVPSTDTQYF	TRBV27	TRBJ2-3	few	NA
TGTGCCAGCAGTGAAGAGGACAGGGAAGACGAAAAACTGTTTTTT	CASSEEDREDEKLFF	TRBV2	TRBJ1-4	NA	TRBD1
TGCGCCAGCAGCCCCGAGTATCCAGATACGCAGTATTTT	CASSPEYPDTQYF	TRBV4-1	TRBJ2-3	NA	NA
TGTGCCAGCAACCCAGGGACAGGGCCCGAGGATGAGCAGTTCTTC	CASNPGTGPEDEQFF	TRBV5-4	TRBJ2-1	NA	TRBD1
TGCGCCAGCAGCCAAGATCCCCAACAGGGGCAGGGTGGCTACACCTTC	CASSQDPQQGQGGYTF	TRBV4-1	TRBJ1-2	few	TRBD1
TGTGCCAGCAGTGCCCTGACTAGCGGGAGCACAGATACGCAGTATTTT	CASSALTSGSTDTQYF	TRBV6-1	TRBJ2-3	few	TRBD2
TGTGCCAGCAGTTACGGGGGCAACGGGCCTGAAGCTTTCTTT	CASSYGGNGPEAFF	TRBV6-5	TRBJ1-1	NA	NA
TGTGCCATCAGGAGCGAGGAGGATGAGCAGTTCTTC	CAIRSEEDEQFF	TRBV10-3	TRBJ2-1	NA	NA
TGTGCCAGCAGCTTGGTACACGGGAGTCGCAATGAGCAGTTCTTC	CASSLVHGSRNEQFF	TRBV11-2	TRBJ2-1	NA	NA